This T cell receptor (beta chain) was sequenced during a study of blood T cell repertoires in COVID-19 (TCRdb year 2020). Notes on the research overall: Samples covering the acute and convalescent phases of COVID-19 were provided by collaborators in the United States, Italy and Spain. The samples were drawn from two sources: the first 160 participants of the ongoing ImmuneRACE study, and 1,254 subjects contributed by 6 global collaborators. Where available, HLA class I and class II types were taken from metadata supplied by the sample provider and were not determined by assay-based typing. Sample metadata almost always included a de-identified subject ID, COVID-19 status, age in years and sex. Subjects who had been exposed to COVID-19, were actively infected with it, or had recovered from it provided the deeply sampled blood TCRbeta repertoires that made up the dataset. The material from the prospective study consisted of cDNA or gDNA derived from T cells, B-cell-depleted T cells, or PBMCs. A freely available public database, intended as a resource for researchers studying the immune response to SARS-CoV-2, is where the repertoires were released.

Each collaborating institution followed its own protocols to collect whole blood in K2EDTA tubes. For TCRbeta analysis, collaborator samples were shipped as frozen whole blood, as isolated PBMCs, or as DNA extracted from either sample type. This clone has only a few counts. Its antigen remains undetermined. Per-base qualities were not stored, and no clone one base away is much larger. TCRbeta CDR3 regions were amplified from genomic DNA using the immunoSEQ Assay, a bias-controlled multiplex PCR. Processing in the source paper ran as follows. Nucleated cell counts per sample were estimated from amplification of reference gene primers within the assay. To quantify the absolute abundance of each unique TCRbeta CDR3 rearrangement, sequence reads were collapsed and filtered. Productive Simpson clonality was computed per sample as the square root of Simpson's diversity index over productive rearrangements. This immuneACCESS table, as held by TCRdb, lists in-frame sequences with V and J called but not all clones. Of the missing ones, under half trace to an unresolved V gene in checked studies; the others have no known cause. The V and J calls and clone size come from that table; D and trimming were worked out from the DNA. The sample table holds some 150,000 clones, of which 80% were seen once. The ten largest clones add up to 13% of the sample.

Broader findings and caveats from the paper: Clinical and demographic metadata were provided uncurated, with the amount varying by source and participant.

Per the germline V gene, ENHRY is the CDR1 and SYGVKD is the CDR2. Reading from cysteine to phenylalanine, the CDR3 counts 13 amino acids. Kept here is only the CDR3 DNA, which spans 39 bases and is read in frame from base 1. V sheds 10 bases and J sheds 5 bases, leaving 17 bases between their ends. This TCR was sampled from a man aged 55 to 69 with active or convalescent COVID-19. The chain is assembled from TRBV10-3 and TRBJ1-1; a tentative D match to TRBD1 spans 6 bases. The sample consisted of peripheral blood. The nucleotide sequence reads TGTGCCAGCAAGGCAGGGGAGAGGACTGAAGCTTTCTTT. Translated, this is CASKAGERTEAFF.